The 8 T cell receptor beta chains in this list originate from one sample, sequenced in a study of post-analysis software for immune sequencing data (dated by TCRdb to about 2015). Findings and caveats that apply to the study as a whole: Several TRBV segments, including TRBV5-6, TRBV5-1 and TRBV20-1, were significantly more frequent in patients than controls.

Libraries were built with PCR. TCRdb names Illumina HiSeq 2500 as the instrument used. To reduce PCR and sequencing biases, unique molecular identifiers were built into the TCR beta cDNA libraries. TCRdb itself trimmed the public reads at Q25 with fastp, ran MiXCR and retained productive beta chains. CDR3 protein sequences are deduplicated, and each keeps its most common genes and DNA. Within this sample are fewer than 850,000 distinct CDR3 sequences, with 25% to 30% of them counted one time only. Approximately 0.55% of the sample belongs to the ten largest clones. No cognate antigen is known for these TCRs. The source material was blood. These receptors were taken from a girl between 5 and 17 years old with multiple sclerosis.

In this sample, this clonotype turned up a few times. The V call is TRBV5-1, the J call TRBJ2-7; TRBD1 agrees at 7 bases. Germline V gene lookup returns CDR1 SGHRS and CDR2 YFSETQ. This CDR3 is 15 amino acids long. J was trimmed by 2 bases and V by 2 bases; bases with no gene match: 7. CDR3 nucleotides: TGCGCCAGCAGCTTAGGGGCAGGGACAGCCTACGAGCAGTACTTC. Encoded protein: CASSLGAGTAYEQYF.

Notes on this clonotype: The conserved phenylalanine or tryptophan normally closing the CDR3 is absent here, so this likely arose from a read error. It is unclear where the CDR3 begins or ends on the DNA, so no DNA is shown, and the CDR3 is as TCRdb lists it. J is TRBJ2-5 and V is TRBV21-1; TRBD2, the D gene given by the table, was not confirmed from the DNA. TRBV21-1 is marked as a pseudogene. The CDR3 is 20 amino acids long, termini counted. CDR3 in amino acids: CASIPLWGLDTKGTKRPSTS.

This clonotype was counted ten times or more. The chain is built from TRBV27 and TRBJ2-1; D remains unclear. This CDR3 contains 13 residues. Trimming pared 3 bases from V and 8 bases from J, leaving 11 bases between. Germline V lookup: CDR1 MNHEY, CDR2 SMNVEV (reference sequence). The CDR3 reads CASSFARWDEQFF. The CDR3 region has the DNA TGTGCCAGCAGTTTTGCCAGATGGGATGAGCAGTTCTTC.

This clonotype was detected a few times. The chain couples TRBV7-2 to TRBJ2-7, with TRBD2 identical over 7 bases. The CDR3 is 15 residues long. Germline-derived CDR1 and CDR2 are SGHTA and FQGNSA. Germline trimming cut 1 base from V and 3 bases from J; bases unmatched to any gene: 6. CDR3 DNA: TGTGCCAGCAGCTTAGGGCCTAGCGGTTTCTACGAGCAGTACTTC. Translated, it gives CASSLGPSGFYEQYF.

The J gene is TRBJ2-5, the V gene TRBV27, with D possibly matching TRBD2 (6 bases). The tail of the sequence fits TRBJ2-7 better, so the J call may be wrong. The CDR3 sequence is 15 residues long. In germline, CDR1 is MNHEY, CDR2 SMNVEV (reference sequence). This CDR3 is CASSRAGPGSYEQYF. CDR3 in DNA: TGTGCCAGCAGCAGAGCGGGCCCAGGGTCCTACGAGCAGTACTTC.

A few counts support this clonotype. V and J are TRBV11-2 and TRBJ1-1; possible D gene TRBD1, 6 bases. Germline V gene sequence: CDR1 SGHAT, CDR2 FQNNGV. Trimming pared 1 base from V and 4 bases from J, leaving 16 bases between. This CDR3 spans 16 amino acids. CDR3 DNA sequence: TGTGCCAGCAGCTTAGTCCCGGACAGCTCAAGCACTGAAGCTTTCTTT. Its protein product is CASSLVPDSSSTEAFF. Looking up the rest from reference TRBV11-2 and TRBJ1-1 gives the full variable domain: EAGVAQSPRYKIIEKRQSVAFWCNPISGHATLYWYQQILGQGPKLLIQFQNNGVVDDSQLPKDRFSAERLKGVDSTLKIQPAKLEDSAVYLCASSLVPDSSSTEAFFGQGTRLTVV.

This clonotype has only a few counts. The chain carries TRBV7-9 and TRBJ2-5, with 7 nucleotides matching TRBD1. Germline CDR1 SEHNR, CDR2 FQNEAQ (reference sequence). J lost 2 bases, V lost 3 bases, and 3 bases had no gene match. This CDR3 spans 14 amino acids. Written as DNA, the CDR3 is TGTGCCAGCAGCTTTCCGGACAGGCAAGAGACCCAGTACTTC. Translating gives CASSFPDRQETQYF.

The chain has TRBV20-1 and TRBJ2-1; D gene unclear. V was cut by 5 bases and J by 3 bases, with 5 bases left in between. Germline CDR1 and CDR2: DFQATT and SNEGSKA (reference sequence). The CDR3 totals 11 residues. The CDR3 loop is CSADHYNEQFF. The CDR3 DNA reads TGCAGTGCTGACCACTACAATGAGCAGTTCTTC.